This T cell receptor (beta chain) came from a study of blood T cell repertoires in COVID-19. The V gene lost 6 bases and the J gene lost 5 bases, with 13 bases spanning the gap. Looked up from germline, CDR1 is SNHLY and CDR2 is FYNNEI. This CDR3 is 13 amino acids long. Clones were read by immunoSEQ multiplex PCR, and TCRdb kept only the in-frame ones, dropping some. The sample includes 200,000 to 250,000 clones, around 83% of them seen just once. The chain recombines TRBV2 with TRBJ1-1; the D gene is possibly TRBD1 (5 bases). Material: peripheral blood. The origin of this receptor is a man aged 40-55 years with acute or convalescent COVID-19. The CDR3 reads CASREEGRTEAFF. The CDR3 DNA reads TGTGCCAGCAGGGAGGAGGGGAGGACTGAAGCTTTCTTT.